The 27 T cell receptor beta chains below all came from one sample that was sequenced in a study of human T cells and chemical hapten exposure. TCRdb used MiXCR to reprocess the RACE reads, holding one entry per CDR3 protein. The data contain about 70,000 distinct CDR3 sequences, around 6.3% of them singletons. The time point denotes: healthy volunteer bleed at 6 weeks. Whole blood that had not been fractionated was the source of extracted total RNA. Sequenced material: whole blood. The receptors were gathered from a female donor in good health. Some clones in this sample may be carry-over from other donors' samples.

This clonotype was observed a handful of times. The gene calls are TRBV20-1 and TRBJ1-4; D is unclear. Germline V gene lookup returns CDR1 DFQATT and CDR2 SNEGSKA (reference sequence). CDR3 length: 12 residues. Trimming took off 3 bases at V and 16 bases at J, with 18 bases between the two ends. CDR3 sequence: CSASGVKGMQFF. The CDR3 bases are TGCAGTGCTAGTGGGGTGAAGGGAATGCAGTTTTTT.

This clonotype was detected a few times. This chain links TRBV6-6 with TRBJ2-6; D call uncertain. CDR1 MNHNY and CDR2 SVGAGI come from the germline V gene (reference sequence). This CDR3 comprises 16 residues. The ends were cut back, 0 bases at V and 0 bases at J, with 6 bases in the middle. The CDR3 reads CASSYSHGSGANVLTF. For the CDR3, the DNA is TGTGCCAGCAGTTACTCGCATGGCTCTGGGGCCAACGTCCTGACTTTC.

The rearrangement links TRBV14 to TRBJ1-2; D gene uncertain. The length of the CDR3 is 13 residues. Trimming removed 6 bases at V and 4 bases at J, with 12 bases between. The germline CDR1 and CDR2 sequences are SGHDN and FVKESK. The CDR3 DNA reads as TGTGCCAGCAGTCTGCAGAACAGCTATGGCTACACCTTC. Residues: CASSLQNSYGYTF.

The chain recombines TRBV9 with TRBJ2-1; 7 bases match TRBD2. J lost 7 bases, V lost 6 bases, and 10 bases had no gene match. CDR3 length equals 14 residues. CDR1 is SGDLS, CDR2 YYNGEE, per germline. The CDR3 nucleotides are TGTGCCAGCACCGCGTTGGACGGGAGGAATGAGCAGTTCTTC. Protein: CASTALDGRNEQFF.

The chain joins TRBV3-1 to TRBJ1-1, with D uncertain. This CDR3 region has 17 residues. Between the trimmed V and J ends, which lost 0 bases and 3 bases, there was a span of 17 bases. Germline CDR1 LGHDT, CDR2 YNNKEL (reference sequence). The CDR3 loop is CASSQDRETGWDTEAFF. The CDR3 DNA sequence: TGTGCCAGCAGCCAAGATAGAGAGACGGGATGGGACACTGAAGCTTTCTTT.

This clonotype was picked up many times. The chain joins TRBV4-3 to TRBJ2-1, with 8 bases that match TRBD2. Trimming removed 0 bases from V and 9 bases from J; junction bases left unmatched: 13. Germline V gene data show CDR1 as LGHNA and CDR2 as YSLEER. The CDR3 loop spans 17 amino acids. CDR3 DNA sequence: TGCGCCAGCAGCCAAGATCAGGCCGGGGGGGCAGGCAGTGAGCAGTTCTTC. Its protein product is CASSQDQAGGAGSEQFF.

The V and J genes are TRBV12-3 or TRBV12-4 and TRBJ2-7; D is ambiguous. The CDR3 is 15 residues long. V lost 3 bases to trimming and J lost 1 base, with 13 bases between them. CDR3 DNA: TGTGCCAGCAGTTTTTTGTCCGCTCGTTCCTACGAGCAGTACTTC. It specifies CASSFLSARSYEQYF.

This chain uses TRBV7-9 with TRBJ2-7, with TRBD2 matching over 11 bases. V lost 1 base and J lost 0; bases outside the gene matches: 5. CDR3 length: 17 residues. CDR1 SEHNR and CDR2 FQNEAQ come from the germline V gene (reference sequence). The CDR3 sequence: CASSLVGTSGYSYEQYF. DNA of the CDR3: TGTGCCAGCAGCTTAGTGGGGACTAGCGGATACTCCTACGAGCAGTACTTC. Full variable domain (remainder filled in from reference TRBV7-9 and TRBJ2-7): DTGVSQNPRHKITKRGQNVTFRCDPISEHNRLYWYRQTLGQGPEFLTYFQNEAQLEKSRLLSDRFSAERPKGSFSTLEIQRTEQGDSAMYLCASSLVGTSGYSYEQYFGPGTRLTVT.

V is TRBV28 and J is TRBJ2-7, with a weak D call TRBD2 (6 bases). CDR3 length: 16 residues. V was clipped by 5 bases and J by 1 base, with 18 bases between them. Germline values: CDR1 MDHEN, CDR2 SYDVKM. DNA of the CDR3: TGTGCCAGCAGTCCATATACGGGAGACCGTTCCTACGAGCAGTACTTC. Amino acid sequence: CASSPYTGDRSYEQYF. Full variable domain (rest looked up from reference TRBV28 and TRBJ2-7): DVKVTQSSRYLVKRTGEKVFLECVQDMDHENMFWYRQDPGLGLRLIYFSYDVKMKEKGDIPEGYSVSREKKERFSLILESASTNQTSMYLCASSPYTGDRSYEQYFGPGTRLTVT.

This clonotype was seen at least ten times. The genes are TRBV10-3 and TRBJ2-7; D ambiguous. Trimming removed 2 bases from V and 5 bases from J, with 16 bases in between. This CDR3 contains 15 residues. From germline, CDR1 is ENHRY and CDR2 SYGVKD. The CDR3 DNA follows: TGTGCCATCAGTGAGGAGGACGTTCGCAGAAACGAGCAGTACTTC. It encodes CAISEEDVRRNEQYF.

Only a few counts were recorded for this clonotype. The chain links TRBV29-1 to TRBJ2-1; a possible D gene is TRBD1 (6 bases). Deletions cut 7 bases from V and 5 bases from J, with 18 bases between. The germline V gene has CDR1 SQVTM and CDR2 ANQGSEA. The CDR3 spans 14 residues. CDR3 bases: TGCAGCGCCGGACAGCTACTAGGGGACAATGAGCAGTTCTTC. As protein: CSAGQLLGDNEQFF.

This clonotype was counted many times. The chain is built from TRBV20-1 and TRBJ2-3; TRBD2 matches at 11 bases. Germline V gives CDR1 DFQATT, CDR2 SNEGSKA (reference sequence). CDR3 length: 14 residues. V lost 6 bases to trimming and J lost 2 bases; unmatched junction nucleotides: 4. Here the CDR3 reads CSARLAGITDTQYF. CDR3 sequence (DNA): TGCAGTGCCAGACTAGCGGGGATCACAGATACGCAGTATTTT.

The table lists this clonotype with a few counts. In DNA, the CDR3 is TGTGCCAGCAGGCTACAGGCCCAGGGCACTGAAGCTTTCTTT. It codes for CASRLQAQGTEAFF. The V and J genes are TRBV12-3 or TRBV12-4 and TRBJ1-1, with D perhaps matching TRBD1 (5 bases). The CDR3 is 14 residues long. V shed 6 bases and J shed 4 bases, with 15 bases lying between them.

This clonotype turned up a few times. The rearrangement uses TRBV28 and TRBJ1-4; no clear D gene. The length of the CDR3 is 15 residues. The ends were cut back, 2 bases at V and 6 bases at J, with 13 bases in the middle. In germline, CDR1 is MDHEN, CDR2 SYDVKM. CDR3 sequence: CASSLGDAGDEKLFF. For the CDR3, the DNA is TGTGCCAGCAGTTTAGGAGATGCCGGGGATGAAAAACTGTTTTTT.

There are many counts of this clonotype. The chain links TRBV6-2 or TRBV6-3 to TRBJ2-6; 8 nucleotides align to TRBD1. This CDR3 is built from 15 residues. V shed 2 bases and J 4 bases; nucleotides not matched to a gene: 1. In germline, CDR1 is MNHEY, CDR2 SVGEGT. In DNA form, the CDR3 reads TGTGCCAGCAGTTACACAGGGGGGGGGGCCAACGTCCTGACTTTC. Translated: CASSYTGGGANVLTF.

This clonotype was counted at least ten times. The CDR3 region is CASSLAFQGRYGYTF. The CDR3 coding sequence is TGCGCCAGCAGCTTGGCTTTTCAGGGAAGGTATGGCTACACCTTC. The chain links TRBV5-1 to TRBJ1-2; the D gene is possibly TRBD1 (5 bases). The CDR3 sequence is 15 residues long. The germline V gene encodes CDR1 SGHRS and CDR2 YFSETQ. Trimming stripped 0 bases from V and 5 bases from J, with 14 bases between.

Many counts were recorded for this clonotype. One end of the junction does not line up with germline, which may come from a read error. This rearrangement joins TRBV14 to TRBJ1-5; possibly TRBD1 for D (5 bases). Per the germline V gene, CDR1 is SGHDN and CDR2 is FVKESK. CDR3 length equals 13 residues. The CDR3 here is CASNQDRNQPQHF. DNA of the CDR3: TGTGCCAGCAACCAAGACAGAAATCAGCCCCAGCATTTT. Complete variable domain (other parts from reference TRBV14 and TRBJ1-5): EAGVTQFPSHSVIEKGQTVTLRCDPISGHDNLYWYRRVMGKEIKFLLHFVKESKQDESGMPNNRFLAERTGGTYSTLKVQPAELEDSGVYFCASNQDRNQPQHFGDGTRLSIL.

The sample holds a few counts of this clonotype. V usage is TRBV11-2 and J usage is TRBJ2-7; 10 positions agree with TRBD2. After removal of 8 bases from V and 7 bases from J, the junction contained 14 bases not matched to a gene. Per germline, CDR1 SGHAT and CDR2 FQNNGV. The CDR3 totals 15 residues. CDR3 sequence (DNA): TGTGCCAGCCGATATATAAGCGGGAGGGCCGGGGAGCAGTACTTC. The encoded protein is CASRYISGRAGEQYF.

This clonotype was found many times. The chain carries TRBV7-9 and TRBJ1-4, with D possibly matching TRBD1 (5 bases). The CDR3 contains 16 residues. V was trimmed by 4 bases and J by 3 bases, leaving 15 bases between them. The germline gives CDR1 SEHNR, CDR2 FQNEAQ (reference sequence). CDR3 nucleotides: TGTGCCAGCAGCTCCACACAGGCGCGGGCTAATGAAAAACTGTTTTTT. Amino acids: CASSSTQARANEKLFF. Full variable domain (remainder filled in from reference TRBV7-9 and TRBJ1-4): DTGVSQNPRHKITKRGQNVTFRCDPISEHNRLYWYRQTLGQGPEFLTYFQNEAQLEKSRLLSDRFSAERPKGSFSTLEIQRTEQGDSAMYLCASSSTQARANEKLFFGSGTQLSVL.

At least ten counts were recorded for this clonotype. The chain links TRBV28 to TRBJ2-5, with D hard to call. Trimming cost V 6 bases and J 0 bases, with 17 bases left between them. The CDR3 runs to 16 residues. Germline CDR1 MDHEN, CDR2 SYDVKM. The CDR3 loop reads CASSPPRVTDQETQYF. CDR3 DNA: TGTGCCAGCAGCCCCCCTCGAGTGACGGACCAAGAGACCCAGTACTTC. The variable domain in full, with the rest retrieved from reference TRBV28 and TRBJ2-5, is DVKVTQSSRYLVKRTGEKVFLECVQDMDHENMFWYRQDPGLGLRLIYFSYDVKMKEKGDIPEGYSVSREKKERFSLILESASTNQTSMYLCASSPPRVTDQETQYFGPGTRLLVL.

The sample holds many counts of this clonotype. V and J are TRBV3-1 and TRBJ1-1; tentatively, D is TRBD1 (5 bases). This CDR3 is 16 amino acids long. V lost 0 bases to trimming and J lost 5 bases, with 16 bases between them. Germline-derived CDR1 and CDR2 are LGHDT and YNNKEL (reference sequence). The CDR3 sequence: CASSQDRAGWGTEAFF. In DNA form, the CDR3 reads TGTGCCAGCAGCCAAGATCGGGCAGGGTGGGGAACTGAAGCTTTCTTT.

This chain joins TRBV29-1 and TRBJ2-7, with 10 positions matching TRBD1. Germline loops: CDR1 SQVTM, CDR2 ANQGSEA. CDR3 length equals 12 residues. Trimming removed 6 bases from V and 3 bases from J; junction bases left unmatched: 2. The CDR3 here is CSVRTGGYEQYF. The CDR3, as DNA: TGCAGCGTCAGGACAGGGGGCTACGAGCAGTACTTC.

The chain carries TRBV29-1 and TRBJ2-1, with TRBD2 identical over 8 bases. V was pared by 6 bases and J by 5 bases, with 9 bases of the junction left unmatched. The CDR3 loop spans 14 amino acids. The germline V gene has CDR1 SQVTM and CDR2 ANQGSEA. CDR3 nucleotides: TGCAGCGTGTACGGGGGGGAGACTAACAATGAGCAGTTCTTC. Its protein product is CSVYGGETNNEQFF.

This clonotype was seen ten or more times. The chain couples TRBV6-5 to TRBJ1-1; a possible D gene is TRBD1 (6 bases). The germline V gene has CDR1 MNHEY and CDR2 SVGAGI. The CDR3 sequence is 15 residues long. With 2 bases removed from V and 3 bases from J, the gap between germline ends came to 13 bases. The CDR3 loop reads CASSYPGALDTEAFF. CDR3 coding DNA: TGTGCCAGCAGTTACCCAGGGGCCCTGGACACTGAAGCTTTCTTT.

J is TRBJ1-2 and V is TRBV18, with D perhaps matching TRBD1 (5 bases). Germline-derived CDR1 and CDR2 are KGHSH and LQKENI. The V and J ends lost 4 bases and 0 bases respectively, with 12 bases between them. This CDR3 comprises 15 residues. The CDR3 DNA sequence: TGTGCCAGCTCACAAGGCGGGGCAGCTAACTATGGCTACACCTTC. Protein product: CASSQGGAANYGYTF.

The chain links TRBV27 to TRBJ2-7; 10 bases match TRBD2. The CDR3 sequence is 14 residues long. Germline assignment: CDR1 MNHEY and CDR2 SMNVEV (reference sequence). Losses at the gene ends were 5 bases for V and 3 bases for J; bases not matched to a gene: 4. The CDR3 sequence: CASSHSGRYYEQYF. The CDR3 DNA reads as TGTGCCAGCAGTCATAGCGGGAGGTACTACGAGCAGTACTTC.

This clonotype was seen a handful of times. The chain combines TRBV29-1 with TRBJ2-6; D unresolved. V was pared by 1 base and J by 4 bases, with 11 bases between. The CDR3 has 15 residues. CDR1 SQVTM and CDR2 ANQGSEA come from the germline V gene. CDR3 in DNA: TGCAGCGTTGAAGCAACCGGGTCCGGGGCCAACGTCCTGACTTTC. As protein: CSVEATGSGANVLTF. Full variable domain (missing parts from reference TRBV29-1 and TRBJ2-6): SAVISQKPSRDICQRGTSLTIQCQVDSQVTMMFWYRQQPGQSLTLIATANQGSEATYESGFVIDKFPISRPNLTFSTLTVSNMSPEDSSIYLCSVEATGSGANVLTFGAGSRLTVL.